A single sample is the source of the 16 T cell receptor beta chains below, sequenced in a study of blood T cell repertoires in COVID-19. Sequencing was performed with immunoSEQ multiplex PCR; in TCRdb, only in-frame clones are kept and a portion is missing. Of around 100,000 clones listed, more than 70% are singletons. The sequenced material came from peripheral blood. These receptors were taken from a woman aged 60-75 years with acute or convalescent COVID-19.

The rearrangement links TRBV6-4 to TRBJ1-6, with D tentatively TRBD1 (6 bases). This CDR3 is built from 13 residues. The V and J ends lost 3 bases and 7 bases respectively, with 7 bases between them. Germline CDR1 is MRHNA and CDR2 is SNTAGT. The CDR3 reads CASSEDRNSPLHF. In DNA, the CDR3 is TGTGCCAGCAGTGAGGACAGAAATTCACCCCTCCACTTT.

The chain is built from TRBV30 and TRBJ1-5, with a tentative D call TRBD1 (6 bases). Trimming removed 2 bases from V and 1 base from J, with 12 bases in between. The CDR3 is 15 amino acids. Germline CDR1 is GTSNPN and CDR2 is SVGIG (reference sequence). The CDR3 loop reads CAWSPDSRSNQPQHF. Written as DNA, the CDR3 is TGTGCCTGGAGTCCGGACAGTAGGAGCAATCAGCCCCAGCATTTT.

The CDR3 sequence is CASSIQRELGLFF. DNA for the CDR3: TGTGCCAGTAGTATACAACGAGAACTAGGCTTGTTCTTC. The chain carries TRBV19 and TRBJ2-1; D perhaps matches TRBD2 (5 bases). The CDR3 contains 13 residues. The germline V and J ends were trimmed by 2 bases and 15 bases, with 17 bases remaining between them. Germline V gene sequence: CDR1 LNHDA, CDR2 SQIVND (reference sequence).

This clone was counted a few times. This chain connects TRBV18 to TRBJ2-1; D perhaps matches TRBD2 (6 bases). The CDR3 extends over 17 amino acids. The V end lost 2 bases, the J end lost 1 base, and 15 bases lay between the germline ends. Germline V gene lookup returns CDR1 KGHSH and CDR2 LQKENI. As DNA, the CDR3 is TGTGCCAGCTCACCAATTACGGAGGGGTGGTCCTACAATGAGCAGTTCTTC. This encodes CASSPITEGWSYNEQFF. The full variable domain, in which reference TRBV18 and TRBJ2-1 provide the parts outside the CDR3, is NAGVMQNPRHLVRRRGQEARLRCSPMKGHSHVYWYRQLPEEGLKFMVYLQKENIIDESGMPKERFSAEFPKEGPSILRIQQVVRGDSAAYFCASSPITEGWSYNEQFFGPGTRLTVL.

This chain connects TRBV21-1 to TRBJ1-5; TRBD1 was called by the table and not checked on the DNA. TRBV21-1 is tagged as a pseudogene. This CDR3 comprises 14 residues. The CDR3 reads CASSQDSRNQPQHF. In nucleotides, the CDR3 is TGTGCCAGCAGCCAGGACAGTCGTAATCAGCCCCAGCATTTT.

This clone was picked up one time. This chain links TRBV7-8 with TRBJ1-1; a possible D gene is TRBD1 (6 bases). This CDR3 has 14 residues. V was shortened by 8 bases and J by 0 bases, with 13 bases between the two germline ends. The germline CDR1 and CDR2 sequences are SGHVS and FQNEAQ. CDR3 protein: CASATGTLNTEAFF. The CDR3 DNA sequence: TGTGCCAGCGCTACCGGGACACTGAACACTGAAGCTTTCTTT.

This clone was counted between two and nine times. This sequence joins TRBV5-1 and TRBJ2-2; possible D gene TRBD2, 5 bases. CDR1 SGHRS and CDR2 YFSETQ come from the germline V gene. This CDR3 has 15 amino acids. V shed 0 bases and J shed 6 bases, with 12 bases lying between them. CDR3 amino acids: CASSLGRTPPGELFF. The DNA of the CDR3 is TGCGCCAGCAGCTTGGGAAGGACTCCTCCCGGGGAGCTGTTTTTT.

In its sample, this clone was seen a few times. This rearrangement joins TRBV5-4 to TRBJ1-1; TRBD1 might be the D (5 bases). CDR1 and CDR2 (germline): SGHNT, YYREEE (reference sequence). This CDR3 is built from 13 residues. V lost 5 bases and J 1 base, leaving 9 bases between the germline ends. CDR3 in amino acids: CASSPTANTEAFF. DNA of the CDR3: TGTGCCAGCAGTCCGACAGCGAACACTGAAGCTTTCTTT.

The chain is built from TRBV14 and TRBJ2-6, with D maybe TRBD2 (5 bases). V lost 0 bases and J lost 2, with 11 bases in between. Germline-derived CDR1 and CDR2 are SGHDN and FVKESK. This CDR3 spans 17 amino acids. The CDR3 nucleotides read TGTGCCAGCAGCCAAGATCTTAGAGGGCCTGGGGCCAACGTCCTGACTTTC. Its translation: CASSQDLRGPGANVLTF.

V and J are TRBV4-1 and TRBJ1-5; 7 bases are a match to TRBD1. This CDR3 spans 17 amino acids. V lost 0 bases to trimming and J lost 7 bases; unmatched junction nucleotides: 12. The germline V gene has CDR1 MGHRA and CDR2 YSYEKL. The CDR3 sequence: CASSQDPETGAKQPQHF. CDR3 DNA: TGCGCCAGCAGCCAAGATCCCGAAACAGGGGCTAAACAGCCCCAGCATTTT.

In DNA form, the CDR3 reads TGTGCCAGTAGTCAAGGGACAGGGTGGGTTGAAAAACTGTTTTTT. It specifies CASSQGTGWVEKLFF. This chain uses TRBV19 with TRBJ1-4, with 9 bases matching TRBD1. Germline V gene lookup returns CDR1 LNHDA and CDR2 SQIVND (reference sequence). The CDR3 is made up of 15 amino acids. V lost 5 bases, J lost 7 bases, and 8 bases stayed unmatched.

This chain connects TRBV7-9 to TRBJ1-1; 7 nucleotides match TRBD1. Germline trimming cut 4 bases from V and 1 base from J; bases unmatched to any gene: 0. This CDR3 has 13 amino acids. Germline assignment: CDR1 SEHNR and CDR2 FQNEAQ (reference sequence). CDR3 loop: CASSWDRNTEAFF. The CDR3 coding sequence is TGTGCCAGCAGCTGGGACAGGAACACTGAAGCTTTCTTT.

V usage is TRBV5-1 and J usage is TRBJ1-1, with D uncertain. Germline V gene lookup returns CDR1 SGHRS and CDR2 YFSETQ. The CDR3 sequence is 15 residues long. V was shortened by 0 bases and J by 6 bases, with 15 bases between the two germline ends. The CDR3 here is CASSLAGRPEAEAFF. The CDR3 DNA sequence: TGCGCCAGCAGCTTGGCCGGAAGGCCGGAGGCTGAAGCTTTCTTT.

The V and J genes are TRBV10-3 and TRBJ1-4; no firm D call. The germline V and J ends were trimmed by 3 bases and 8 bases, with 10 bases remaining between them. The CDR3 is 13 residues long. Germline V gene data show CDR1 as ENHRY and CDR2 as SYGVKD. The CDR3 nucleotides read TGTGCCATCAGTGAAGATGCCAGAGAAAAACTGTTTTTT. Its protein product is CAISEDAREKLFF.

V usage is TRBV6-5 and J usage is TRBJ1-2; TRBD1 might be the D (6 bases). Trimming removed 6 bases at V and 5 bases at J, with 10 bases between. Germline V gene data show CDR1 as MNHEY and CDR2 as SVGAGI. The CDR3 contains 12 residues. DNA for the CDR3: TGTGCCAGCAGCCCAACAGGGTATGGCTACACCTTC. Translation: CASSPTGYGYTF.

The chain joins TRBV5-1 to TRBJ1-1, with D possibly matching TRBD1 (6 bases). The CDR3 runs to 15 residues. Germline assignment: CDR1 SGHRS and CDR2 YFSETQ. V was trimmed by 4 bases and J by 2 bases, leaving 15 bases between them. The DNA for the CDR3 is TGCGCCAGCAGCGCAGTTGGGGGCCTCAACACTGAAGCTTTCTTT. It translates to CASSAVGGLNTEAFF.